A single sample is the source of the 25 T cell receptor beta chains below, sequenced in a study of blood T cells in healthy people across ages. Together with a sample-barcoded 5' primer, a J-beta primer mix was included in a second PCR lasting roughly 6 to 12 cycles. TCRdb independently ran MiXCR on the 5' RACE reads; one entry per CDR3 protein. The sample includes some 1.4 million distinct CDR3 sequences, 42% of them seen just once. Specimen: blood. The receptors were gathered from a woman aged 18 to 35 in good health.

The rearrangement joins TRBV20-1 to TRBJ2-1, with D possibly being TRBD2 (6 bases). The J call is in doubt because the DNA end fits TRBJ2-7 better. Germline CDR1 and CDR2: DFQATT and SNEGSKA (reference sequence). This CDR3 is built from 14 residues. This chain's CDR3 is CSARDNRESYEQYF. CDR3 nucleotide sequence: TGCAGTGCTAGAGATAATCGGGAGTCCTACGAGCAGTACTTC.

The CDR3 coding sequence is TGTGCCATCAGTGGGGCGGGGGACGAGCAGTTCTTC. Amino acid sequence: CAISGAGDEQFF. The V gene is TRBV10-3, the J gene TRBJ2-1, with TRBD2 identical over 7 bases. Germline CDR1 ENHRY, CDR2 SYGVKD. With V trimmed by 4 bases and J by 10 bases, 4 bases remained unmatched. The CDR3 length is 12 residues.

The chain links TRBV5-6 to TRBJ1-1; TRBD1 agrees at 12 bases. Germline assignment: CDR1 SGHDT and CDR2 YYEEEE. This CDR3 has 17 amino acids. The trim removed 6 bases at V and 3 bases at J, leaving 12 bases unmatched. The CDR3 DNA reads as TGTGCCAGCACCCCCAGGGGACAGGGGGCGCGCGACACTGAAGCTTTCTTT. Translation gives CASTPRGQGARDTEAFF.

The chain carries TRBV6-1 and TRBJ1-4; 9 nucleotides line up with TRBD1. The CDR3 spans 16 residues. The ends lost 10 bases at V and 0 bases at J; junction bases unmatched: 9. The germline V gene has CDR1 MNHNS and CDR2 SASEGT. The CDR3: CATTGQGGTTNEKLFF. DNA for the CDR3: TGTGCCACCACGGGACAGGGTGGAACAACTAATGAAAAACTGTTTTTT.

This rearrangement joins TRBV5-1 to TRBJ1-2; D is ambiguous. The V gene lost 6 bases and the J gene lost 3 bases, with 15 bases spanning the gap. Germline values: CDR1 SGHRS, CDR2 YFSETQ. The CDR3 contains 14 residues. The CDR3 bases are TGCGCCAGCACCCCGACCGGGGTACACTATGGCTACACCTTC. Amino acids: CASTPTGVHYGYTF.

The V call is TRBV2, the J call TRBJ2-3; D might be TRBD1 (6 bases). The ends were cut back, 7 bases at V and 4 bases at J, with 21 bases in the middle. The CDR3 runs to 16 residues. Per the germline V gene, CDR1 is SNHLY and CDR2 is FYNNEI. CDR3 DNA sequence: TGTGCCAGCAACCAAGGTGGGGGCCCTGGTTCAGATACGCAGTATTTT. Translated, it gives CASNQGGGPGSDTQYF.

CDR3 DNA sequence: TGTGCCAGCAATACCGGACATGGGGGCTACGAGCAGTACTTC. It codes for CASNTGHGGYEQYF. V and J are TRBV6-2 or TRBV6-3 and TRBJ2-7; tentatively, D is TRBD1 or TRBD2 (5 bases each). V gave up 7 bases and J gave up 3 bases, with 16 bases separating them. CDR1 is MNHEY, CDR2 SVGEGT, per germline. The CDR3 totals 14 residues.

The chain recombines TRBV6-4 with TRBJ2-1; D perhaps matches TRBD2 (5 bases). Germline-derived CDR1 and CDR2 are MRHNA and SNTAGT. The V and J ends lost 3 bases and 2 bases respectively, with 11 bases between them. The CDR3 extends over 15 amino acids. The CDR3 region is CASSEPGKAYNEQFF. The CDR3 region has the DNA TGTGCCAGCAGTGAACCCGGGAAAGCCTACAATGAGCAGTTCTTC.

This clonotype was counted only a few times. The chain links TRBV6-5 to TRBJ2-7; the match to TRBD2 covers 8 bases. Losses at the gene ends were 2 bases for V and 2 bases for J; bases not matched to a gene: 5. Germline V gene sequence: CDR1 MNHEY, CDR2 SVGAGI. The CDR3 runs 15 residues. This CDR3 reads CASSYDLAGPYEQYF. The CDR3 DNA reads TGTGCCAGCAGTTACGACTTAGCGGGGCCCTACGAGCAGTACTTC.

This chain links TRBV20-1 with TRBJ2-3, with 10 bases lining up with TRBD1. V was pared by 5 bases and J by 1 base, with 6 bases of the junction left unmatched. The CDR3 is 15 amino acids. Germline CDR1 is DFQATT and CDR2 is SNEGSKA (reference sequence). The CDR3: CSAGRDRGRTDTQYF. The CDR3 nucleotides read TGCAGTGCTGGCCGGGACAGGGGCCGCACAGATACGCAGTATTTT.

The chain uses TRBV12-3 or TRBV12-4 and TRBJ2-7; D is unclear. Between the trimmed V and J ends, which lost 7 bases and 1 base, there was a span of 14 bases. The CDR3 is made up of 14 amino acids. CDR3 sequence (DNA): TGTGCCAGCACCCTGACAATAGGGTCCTACGAGCAGTACTTC. It translates to CASTLTIGSYEQYF.

V and J are TRBV5-1 and TRBJ2-7; 11 nucleotides line up with TRBD1. The CDR3 consists of 17 residues. V lost 3 bases to trimming and J lost 2 bases; unmatched junction nucleotides: 10. Germline V gene lookup returns CDR1 SGHRS and CDR2 YFSETQ. In DNA, the CDR3 is TGCGCCAGCAGCTCCACACTTCCGGGACAGGGGGCCTACGAGCAGTACTTC. Protein product: CASSSTLPGQGAYEQYF.

The rearrangement joins TRBV7-9 to TRBJ1-5; D is uncertain. CDR3 length equals 14 residues. V was clipped by 0 bases and J by 7 bases, with 10 bases between them. The germline V gene encodes CDR1 SEHNR and CDR2 FQNEAQ (reference sequence). In DNA form, the CDR3 reads TGTGCCAGCAGCTTAGCAATAAGCTCGCAGCCCCAGCATTTT. This translates into CASSLAISSQPQHF.

Notes on this clonotype: This may arise from a read error, as a much more abundant clone is one base away. The chain employs TRBV7-9 and TRBJ1-1; D is uncertain. Germline-derived CDR1 and CDR2 are SEHNR and FQNEAQ (reference sequence). Trimming removed 5 bases at V and 11 bases at J, with 18 bases between. CDR3 length: 13 residues. CDR3 nucleotide sequence: TGTGCCAGCAGCGTAGGAGGGCTCCAGAGCGCTTTCTTT. It is translated as CASSVGGLQSAFF. The full variable domain, with the rest looked up from reference TRBV7-9 and TRBJ1-1, is DTGVSQNPRHKITKRGQNVTFRCDPISEHNRLYWYRQTLGQGPEFLTYFQNEAQLEKSRLLSDRFSAERPKGSFSTLEIQRTEQGDSAMYLCASSVGGLQSAFFGQGTRLTVV.

The rearrangement links TRBV20-1 to TRBJ2-7, with 11 bases lining up with TRBD2. The trim removed 6 bases at V and 3 bases at J, leaving 7 bases unmatched. Germline values: CDR1 DFQATT, CDR2 SNEGSKA (reference sequence). This CDR3 is built from 14 residues. CDR3 in amino acids: CSAGTSGRGYEQYF. The CDR3 DNA reads as TGCAGTGCCGGAACTAGCGGGAGAGGCTACGAGCAGTACTTC.

This clonotype was counted between two and nine times. The chain carries TRBV13 and TRBJ2-7, with D unresolved. V dropped 1 base and J dropped 6 bases, with 13 bases sitting between them. The CDR3 totals 14 residues. Germline V gives CDR1 PRHDT, CDR2 FYEKMQ (reference sequence). The chain's CDR3 is CASSLAGGSSEQYF. The DNA of the CDR3 is TGTGCCAGCAGCTTAGCAGGTGGTTCCAGCGAGCAGTACTTC.

The rearrangement links TRBV12-3 or TRBV12-4 to TRBJ2-1; no clear D. Trimming removed 5 bases from V and 9 bases from J, with 14 bases in between. The CDR3 length is 13 residues. This CDR3 is CASSLSHGGEQFF. The DNA for the CDR3 is TGTGCCAGCAGTCTTAGCCACGGCGGTGAGCAGTTCTTC.

About this clonotype itself: This may stem from a read error, because a much larger clone lies one nucleotide away. The chain combines TRBV7-2 with TRBJ2-5; 10 bases are a match to TRBD2. V was clipped by 5 bases and J by 4 bases; unmatched bases: 4. The germline V gene has CDR1 SGHTA and CDR2 FQGNSA. The CDR3 length is 14 residues. The DNA for the CDR3 is TGTGCCAGCAGCACCAGACTAGCGGGAGAGACCCAGTACTTC. Amino acids: CASSTRLAGETQYF.

The J gene is TRBJ2-2, the V gene TRBV9; D possibly corresponds to TRBD2 (6 bases). CDR3 length equals 16 residues. The ends were cut back, 2 bases at V and 0 bases at J, with 11 bases in the middle. Per germline, CDR1 SGDLS and CDR2 YYNGEE. The CDR3 DNA follows: TGTGCCAGCAGCGTTGTCGGGGGAGCGAACACCGGGGAGCTGTTTTTT. This codes for CASSVVGGANTGELFF.

The gene calls are TRBV6-1 and TRBJ2-4; 7 bases are shared with TRBD1. J gave up 8 bases and V 5 bases, and 18 bases lay outside the gene matches. This CDR3 is 17 amino acids long. CDR1 is MNHNS and CDR2 is SASEGT in the germline V gene. The CDR3 is CASSQKTGRLIGDIQYF. The CDR3 DNA sequence: TGTGCCAGCAGTCAAAAGACAGGGCGACTTATCGGGGACATTCAGTACTTC.

The V and J genes are TRBV20-1 and TRBJ2-2, with D possibly matching TRBD2 (6 bases). V lost 3 bases, J lost 4 bases, and 18 bases lay in between. CDR1 is DFQATT, CDR2 SNEGSKA, per germline (reference sequence). The CDR3 sequence is 16 residues long. The CDR3 protein is CSASSRSGTGTGELFF. The CDR3 DNA sequence: TGCAGTGCTAGCAGCCGATCCGGGACTGGCACCGGGGAGCTGTTTTTT.

This clonotype was observed a handful of times. The V gene is TRBV6-2 or TRBV6-3, the J gene TRBJ1-4; 10 bases map to TRBD1. V was pared by 2 bases and J by 8 bases, with 8 bases of the junction left unmatched. Per the germline V gene, CDR1 is MNHEY and CDR2 is SVGEGT. The CDR3 is 16 residues long. For the CDR3, the DNA is TGTGCCAGCAGTTACGCGAAGGGGGGACAGGGGGAAAAACTGTTTTTT. Translating it yields CASSYAKGGQGEKLFF.

The CDR3 DNA sequence: TGCGCCAGCAGCTTGGCCGGGGGGGCCCATGGGGATACGCAGTATTTT. Amino acid sequence: CASSLAGGAHGDTQYF. The V gene is TRBV5-1, the J gene TRBJ2-3, with 8 bases that match TRBD2. The germline gives CDR1 SGHRS, CDR2 YFSETQ. The CDR3 spans 16 residues. The J segment lost 6 bases and the V segment lost 0 bases, leaving 9 bases of the junction unmatched.

The gene calls are TRBV25-1 and TRBJ2-4; no definite D call. The V end lost 9 bases, the J end lost 8 bases, and 20 bases lay between the germline ends. Germline V CDR1 and CDR2: MGHDK, SYGVNS. The CDR3 extends over 14 amino acids. The CDR3 DNA reads TGTGCCAGAAGTTCCCTGCCCGGTGGTCACATTCAGTACTTC. Protein sequence: CARSSLPGGHIQYF.

The rearrangement links TRBV16 to TRBJ2-1; 8 bases map to TRBD1. The CDR3 extends over 15 amino acids. CDR1 and CDR2 from the germline V gene are KGHSY and FQNENV. V trimming: 4 bases; J trimming: 4 bases; junction bases outside the gene matches: 6. CDR3 DNA sequence: TGTGCCAGCAGCCTAGTGGACAGGGAGTACAATGAGCAGTTCTTC. Translated: CASSLVDREYNEQFF.